The sequence of this T cell receptor beta chain was determined in a study of shared clonotypes between healthy human individuals. Study-wide results and caveats: Non-shared clonotypes had lower generation probabilities than clonotypes shared by all four sorted-subset donors.

Terminally differentiated effector memory CD45RA+ cells were excluded by CCR7 positive selection of CD45RO-negative cells. For this clone: Its matching antigen is unknown.

TCRdb's copy holds only in-frame clones and misses some; the assay was immunoSEQ multiplex PCR. This sample has about 2 million clones; about 95% occur once, and the top ten carry around 1.2%. This CDR3 has 16 residues. Looked up from germline, CDR1 is MNHEY and CDR2 is SMNVEV (reference sequence). Trimming pared 5 bases from V and 10 bases from J, leaving 24 bases between. The sequence was collected from a young man in good health. The V call is TRBV27, the J call TRBJ2-1; D is tentatively TRBD1 or TRBD2 (7 bases each). The sequenced material came from naive CD8+ T cells sorted from blood. CDR3 bases: TGTGCCAGCAGTCCCTACGGGGAGGGGGCCATAGGCGAGCAGTTCTTC. It codes for CASSPYGEGAIGEQFF.